Presented here are 21 T cell receptor beta chains from one specimen sequenced in a study of OX40 agonist ivuxolimab in advanced cancers. Clones were read by immunoSEQ multiplex PCR, and TCRdb kept only the in-frame ones, dropping some. The sample contains 20,000 or so clones, 77% of which appear only once. The sample was CD4+ or CD8+ T cells sorted from blood, taken in a trial of the OX40 agonist ivuxolimab. Every receptor here comes from an adult with an advanced solid tumor such as melanoma, head and neck, liver or kidney cancer.

Note on this clone: This CDR3 is also generated by other DNA sequences in the sample. V gene TRBV29-1 combines with J gene TRBJ2-3; D uncertain. The CDR3 has 16 residues. Trimming shortened V by 1 base and J by 2 bases, and 16 bases separated the two germline ends. Germline values: CDR1 SQVTM, CDR2 ANQGSEA. The CDR3 sequence is CSVEVGVGGHTDTQYF. DNA for the CDR3: TGCAGCGTTGAAGTTGGGGTGGGCGGCCACACAGATACGCAGTATTTT.

This chain joins TRBV9 and TRBJ2-3, with TRBD2 matching over 14 bases. The CDR3 length is 16 residues. V lost 3 bases to trimming and J lost 2 bases; unmatched junction nucleotides: 2. Germline V lookup: CDR1 SGDLS, CDR2 YYNGEE. The CDR3, as DNA: TGTGCCAGCAGCGGACTAGCGGGGGGGCCCACAGATACGCAGTATTTT. It yields the protein CASSGLAGGPTDTQYF.

This rearrangement joins TRBV23-1 to TRBJ2-2; D remains unclear. TRBV23-1 is flagged as an ORF with uncertain function. The germline V and J ends were trimmed by 3 bases and 5 bases, with 16 bases remaining between them. The CDR3 runs to 16 residues. The DNA for the CDR3 is TGCGCCAGCAGTCATCCCACGGCCACCGCGACCGGGGAGCTGTTTTTT. Translation: CASSHPTATATGELFF.

The rearrangement joins TRBV9 to TRBJ2-7; D is unclear. CDR1 and CDR2 (germline): SGDLS, YYNGEE. The CDR3 consists of 17 residues. Trimming shortened V by 0 bases and J by 0 bases, and 16 bases separated the two germline ends. CDR3: CASSVGESGPSSYEQYF. CDR3 in DNA: TGTGCCAGCAGCGTAGGGGAAAGTGGCCCTAGCTCCTACGAGCAGTACTTC.

The V gene is TRBV4-3, the J gene TRBJ2-3; D ambiguous. Germline V gives CDR1 LGHNA, CDR2 YSLEER. The V end was cut by 0 bases, the J end by 2 bases, with 12 bases between. The CDR3 has 16 residues. The CDR3 region has the DNA TGCGCCAGCAGCCAAGAGGTGGCTAGAAACACAGATACGCAGTATTTT. Translated: CASSQEVARNTDTQYF.

The chain recombines TRBV7-3 with TRBJ2-5, with 14 bases aligning to TRBD2. Germline-derived CDR1 and CDR2 are SGHTA and FQGTGA. The CDR3 has 15 amino acids. J was trimmed by 5 bases and V by 3 bases; bases with no gene match: 2. The CDR3 loop is CASSLTSGGAETQYF. As DNA, the CDR3 is TGTGCCAGCAGCTTGACTAGCGGGGGGGCGGAGACCCAGTACTTC.

This clone is medium-sized. The chain employs TRBV9 and TRBJ1-3; D is unclear. Germline V gives CDR1 SGDLS, CDR2 YYNGEE. Trimming removed 0 bases from V and 4 bases from J, with 5 bases in between. The CDR3 runs 13 residues. The CDR3 protein is CASSVAAGNTIYF. The CDR3 DNA is TGTGCCAGCAGCGTAGCGGCCGGAAACACCATATATTTT.

In its sample, this clone was seen once. This chain joins TRBV2 and TRBJ2-7, with D possibly TRBD1 on 7 matching bases. In germline, CDR1 is SNHLY, CDR2 FYNNEI. V was cut by 4 bases and J by 7 bases, with 17 bases left in between. This CDR3 has 14 amino acids. CDR3 in DNA: TGTGCCAGCAGTGCGGGACAGCTAGGGGGGGAGCAGTACTTC. Translated, it gives CASSAGQLGGEQYF.

The chain uses TRBV6-5 and TRBJ2-1; D not resolved. The germline gives CDR1 MNHEY, CDR2 SVGAGI. Trimming cost V 4 bases and J 0 bases, with 10 bases left between them. The CDR3 is 15 amino acids. This CDR3 reads CASSSHGSSYNEQFF. The CDR3, as DNA: TGTGCCAGCAGTTCGCACGGAAGCTCCTACAATGAGCAGTTCTTC.

In its sample, this clone was seen a few times. V is TRBV19 and J is TRBJ2-7; D perhaps matches TRBD2 (6 bases). The CDR3 spans 14 residues. Deletions cut 4 bases from V and 5 bases from J, with 15 bases between. Germline V lookup: CDR1 LNHDA, CDR2 SQIVND (reference sequence). CDR3 sequence: CASSTPRGIHEQYF. CDR3 bases: TGTGCCAGTAGTACTCCTCGGGGGATCCACGAGCAGTACTTC. The full variable domain, rest sourced from reference TRBV19 and TRBJ2-7, is DGGITQSPKYLFRKEGQNVTLSCEQNLNHDAMYWYRQDPGQGLRLIYYSQIVNDFQKGDIAEGYSVSREKKESFPLTVTSAQKNPTAFYLCASSTPRGIHEQYFGPGTRLTVT.

The chain joins TRBV7-2 to TRBJ2-7; possible D gene TRBD1, 6 bases. There are 15 residues in the CDR3. The germline CDR1 and CDR2 sequences are SGHTA and FQGNSA. V shed 5 bases and J shed 3 bases, with 17 bases lying between them. CDR3 in DNA: TGTGCCAGCAGCGCCTGGACAGAGGGCCGCTACGAGCAGTACTTC. It codes for CASSAWTEGRYEQYF.

The chain uses TRBV6-4 and TRBJ2-2; TRBD1 agrees at 7 bases. The ends lost 0 bases at V and 6 bases at J; junction bases unmatched: 4. The CDR3 has 15 amino acids. Germline assignment: CDR1 MRHNA and CDR2 SNTAGT. This CDR3 reads CASSDSTGVAGELFF. The CDR3 bases are TGTGCCAGCAGTGACTCCACAGGGGTGGCCGGGGAGCTGTTTTTT.

This clone was observed a handful of times. The V gene is TRBV6-6, the J gene TRBJ1-5; D is undetermined. This CDR3 is 14 amino acids long. V was pared by 7 bases and J by 4 bases, with 14 bases between. In germline, CDR1 is MNHNY, CDR2 SVGAGI (reference sequence). The CDR3 loop reads CASNGLGGNQPQHF. The CDR3, as DNA: TGTGCCAGCAACGGACTGGGTGGGAATCAGCCCCAGCATTTT.

This clone was observed a few times. V is TRBV4-1 and J is TRBJ2-3; TRBD2 is a possible D gene (6 bases). The CDR3 has 16 amino acids. Deletions cut 4 bases from V and 3 bases from J, with 17 bases between. CDR1 MGHRA and CDR2 YSYEKL come from the germline V gene. The CDR3 sequence is CASSPTAPTSTDTQYF. DNA for the CDR3: TGCGCCAGCAGCCCAACCGCCCCGACTAGTACAGATACGCAGTATTTT.

This chain joins TRBV6-1 and TRBJ2-3; D possibly matches TRBD1 or TRBD2 (5 bases each). Trimming pared 6 bases from V and 8 bases from J, leaving 15 bases between. The length of the CDR3 is 13 residues. Germline CDR1 and CDR2: MNHNS and SASEGT. CDR3 nucleotides: TGTGCCAGCAGCCGGGACCCCGGAGGTACGCAGTATTTT. Translating gives CASSRDPGGTQYF.

V usage is TRBV10-2 and J usage is TRBJ2-7, with TRBD2 as a possible D gene (5 bases). Germline CDR1 WSHSY, CDR2 SAAADI. The V end was cut by 0 bases, the J end by 6 bases, with 12 bases between. This CDR3 contains 14 residues. The CDR3, as DNA: TGCGCCAGCAGTGAGTCGGAGGCAGTGGGCGAGCAGTACTTC. Translation gives CASSESEAVGEQYF.

The V gene is TRBV5-1, the J gene TRBJ2-5; D remains unclear. Per the germline V gene, CDR1 is SGHRS and CDR2 is YFSETQ. V was clipped by 4 bases and J by 2 bases, with 15 bases between them. This CDR3 spans 15 amino acids. Here the CDR3 DNA reads TGCGCCAGCAGCCCCACCGCAGACCTACAAGAGACCCAGTACTTC. It codes for CASSPTADLQETQYF.

This clone was seen just once. The chain combines TRBV27 with TRBJ1-2; a possible D gene is TRBD1 (5 bases). The CDR3 length is 16 residues. Trimming stripped 3 bases from V and 0 bases from J, with 14 bases between. Germline V gene lookup returns CDR1 MNHEY and CDR2 SMNVEV (reference sequence). The chain's CDR3 is CASSFLGGEPNYGYTF. DNA of the CDR3: TGTGCCAGCAGTTTTTTGGGGGGGGAACCTAACTATGGCTACACCTTC.

This clone was counted a few times. This chain uses TRBV2 with TRBJ1-2; no clear D. V lost 7 bases and J lost 3, with 24 bases in between. The CDR3 consists of 17 residues. Germline CDR1 SNHLY, CDR2 FYNNEI. CDR3 region: CASNPLMTAASDYGYTF. As DNA, the CDR3 is TGTGCCAGCAACCCCCTAATGACGGCTGCTTCCGACTATGGCTACACCTTC.

This clone appeared a single time. The J gene is TRBJ1-1, the V gene TRBV6-1; 7 nucleotides line up with TRBD1. J was trimmed by 5 bases and V by 7 bases; bases with no gene match: 10. The CDR3 has 14 amino acids. CDR1 and CDR2 from the germline V gene are MNHNS and SASEGT. CDR3 sequence: CASKGGRGYTEAFF. The CDR3 region has the DNA TGTGCCAGCAAAGGGGGCAGGGGGTATACTGAAGCTTTCTTT.

The rearrangement uses TRBV6-5 and TRBJ2-3; unclear D gene. Trimming pared 5 bases from V and 2 bases from J, leaving 11 bases between. The CDR3 covers 14 residues. From germline, CDR1 is MNHEY and CDR2 SVGAGI. The CDR3 sequence is CASSLGLSTDTQYF. Here the CDR3 DNA reads TGTGCCAGCAGTCTGGGGTTGTCCACAGATACGCAGTATTTT.